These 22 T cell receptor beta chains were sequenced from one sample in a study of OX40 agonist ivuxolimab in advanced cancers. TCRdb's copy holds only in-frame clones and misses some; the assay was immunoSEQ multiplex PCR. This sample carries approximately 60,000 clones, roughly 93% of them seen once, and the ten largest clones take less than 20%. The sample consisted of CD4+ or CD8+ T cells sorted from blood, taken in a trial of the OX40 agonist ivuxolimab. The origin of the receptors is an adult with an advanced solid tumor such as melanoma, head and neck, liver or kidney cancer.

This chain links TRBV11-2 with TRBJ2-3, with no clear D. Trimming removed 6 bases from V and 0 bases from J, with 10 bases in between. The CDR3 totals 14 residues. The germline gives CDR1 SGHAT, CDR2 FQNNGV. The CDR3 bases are TGTGCCAGCAGTTTCATCTTTAGCACAGATACGCAGTATTTT. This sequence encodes CASSFIFSTDTQYF.

The DNA for the CDR3 is TGTGCCAGCAGCTTAGAGTGGCAGGGAGATACTGGGGCCAACGTCCTGACTTTC. Translating it yields CASSLEWQGDTGANVLTF. V gene TRBV7-8 combines with J gene TRBJ2-6; D is perhaps TRBD1 or TRBD2 (5 bases each). V was shortened by 1 base and J by 2 bases, with 15 bases between the two germline ends. The germline gives CDR1 SGHVS, CDR2 FQNEAQ. The CDR3 loop spans 18 amino acids.

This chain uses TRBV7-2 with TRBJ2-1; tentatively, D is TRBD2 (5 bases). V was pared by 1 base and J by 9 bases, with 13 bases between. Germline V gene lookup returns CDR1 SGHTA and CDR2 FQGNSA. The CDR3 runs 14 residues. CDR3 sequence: CASSLVTGLGEQFF. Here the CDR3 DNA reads TGTGCCAGCAGCTTAGTTACGGGATTGGGTGAGCAGTTCTTC.

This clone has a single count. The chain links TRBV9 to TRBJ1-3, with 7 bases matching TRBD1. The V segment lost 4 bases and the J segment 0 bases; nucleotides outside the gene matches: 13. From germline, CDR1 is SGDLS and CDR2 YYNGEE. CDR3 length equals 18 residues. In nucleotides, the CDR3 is TGTGCCAGCAGCTTCCTCCCGGAGGGGGCAAGCTCTGGAAACACCATATATTTT. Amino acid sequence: CASSFLPEGASSGNTIYF.

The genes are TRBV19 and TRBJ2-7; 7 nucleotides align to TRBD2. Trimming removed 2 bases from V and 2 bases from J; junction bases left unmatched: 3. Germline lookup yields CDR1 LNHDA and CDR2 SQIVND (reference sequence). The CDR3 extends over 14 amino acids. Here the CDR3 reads CASSIRGTTYEQYF. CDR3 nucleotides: TGTGCCAGTAGTATACGCGGGACTACCTACGAGCAGTACTTC.

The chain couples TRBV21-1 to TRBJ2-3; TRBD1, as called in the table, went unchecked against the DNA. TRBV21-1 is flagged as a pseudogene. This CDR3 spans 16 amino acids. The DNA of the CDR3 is TGTGCCAGCAGCAAACCGCCAGGGGTTCTGCCAGATACGCAGTATTTT. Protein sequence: CASSKPPGVLPDTQYF.

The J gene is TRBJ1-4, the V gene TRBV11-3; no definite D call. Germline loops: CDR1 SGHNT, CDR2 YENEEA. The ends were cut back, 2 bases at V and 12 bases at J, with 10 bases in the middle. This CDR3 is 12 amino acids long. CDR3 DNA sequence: TGTGCCAGCAGCTTACACCCGGGCCAACTGTTTTTT. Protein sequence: CASSLHPGQLFF.

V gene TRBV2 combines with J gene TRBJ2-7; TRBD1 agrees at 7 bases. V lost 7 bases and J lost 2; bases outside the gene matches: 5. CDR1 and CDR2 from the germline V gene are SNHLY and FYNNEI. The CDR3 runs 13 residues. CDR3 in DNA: TGTGCCAGCACGGAGACAGGGACCTACGAGCAGTACTTC. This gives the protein CASTETGTYEQYF.

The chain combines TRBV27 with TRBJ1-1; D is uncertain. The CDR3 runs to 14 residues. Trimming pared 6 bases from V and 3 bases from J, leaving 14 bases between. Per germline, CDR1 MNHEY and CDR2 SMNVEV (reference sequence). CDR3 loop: CASSISAGYTEAFF. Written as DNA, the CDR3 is TGTGCCAGCAGCATTTCGGCGGGGTACACTGAAGCTTTCTTT.

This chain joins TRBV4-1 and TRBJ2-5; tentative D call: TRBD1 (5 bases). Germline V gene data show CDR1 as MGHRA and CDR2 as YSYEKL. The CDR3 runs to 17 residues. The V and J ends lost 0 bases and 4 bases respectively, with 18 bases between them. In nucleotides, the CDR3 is TGCGCCAGCAGCCAAGAAAAGACAGACAAAACGGTAGAGACCCAGTACTTC. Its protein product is CASSQEKTDKTVETQYF.

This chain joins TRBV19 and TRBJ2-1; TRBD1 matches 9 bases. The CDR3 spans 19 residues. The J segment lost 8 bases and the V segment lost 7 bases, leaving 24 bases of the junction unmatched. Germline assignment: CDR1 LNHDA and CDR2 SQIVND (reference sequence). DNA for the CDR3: TGTGCCAGTACCACCCATAAGATCGGGACAGGGCGGAGAGTCGATGAGCAGTTCTTC. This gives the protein CASTTHKIGTGRRVDEQFF.

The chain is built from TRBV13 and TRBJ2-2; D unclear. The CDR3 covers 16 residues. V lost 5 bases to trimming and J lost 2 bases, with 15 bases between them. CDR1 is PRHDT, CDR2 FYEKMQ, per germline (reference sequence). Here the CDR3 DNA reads TGTGCCAGCAGCCCCCCGCCAAGGTTTAACACCGGGGAGCTGTTTTTT. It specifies CASSPPPRFNTGELFF.

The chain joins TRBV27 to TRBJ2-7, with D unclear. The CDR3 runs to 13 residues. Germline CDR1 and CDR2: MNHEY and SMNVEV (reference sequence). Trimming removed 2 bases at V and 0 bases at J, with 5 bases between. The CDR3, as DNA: TGTGCCAGCAGTTTAGGCGACTCCTACGAGCAGTACTTC. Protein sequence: CASSLGDSYEQYF.

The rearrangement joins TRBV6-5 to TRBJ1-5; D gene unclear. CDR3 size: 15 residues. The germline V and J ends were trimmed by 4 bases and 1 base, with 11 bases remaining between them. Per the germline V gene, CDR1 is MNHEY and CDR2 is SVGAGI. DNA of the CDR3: TGTGCCAGCAGTTCCGACGGTTACAGCAATCAGCCCCAGCATTTT. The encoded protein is CASSSDGYSNQPQHF.

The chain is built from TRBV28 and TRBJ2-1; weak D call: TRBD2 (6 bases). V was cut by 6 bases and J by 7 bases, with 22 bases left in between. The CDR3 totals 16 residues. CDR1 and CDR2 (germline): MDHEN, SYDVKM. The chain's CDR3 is CASSPLSSGSRNEQFF. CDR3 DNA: TGTGCCAGCAGCCCACTCTCCTCCGGGAGTAGAAATGAGCAGTTCTTC.

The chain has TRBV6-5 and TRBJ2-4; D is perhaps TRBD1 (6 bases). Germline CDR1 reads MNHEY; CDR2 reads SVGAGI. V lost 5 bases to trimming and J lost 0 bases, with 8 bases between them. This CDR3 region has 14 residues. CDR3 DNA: TGTGCCAGCAGTACAGGGATAGCCAAAAACATTCAGTACTTC. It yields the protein CASSTGIAKNIQYF.

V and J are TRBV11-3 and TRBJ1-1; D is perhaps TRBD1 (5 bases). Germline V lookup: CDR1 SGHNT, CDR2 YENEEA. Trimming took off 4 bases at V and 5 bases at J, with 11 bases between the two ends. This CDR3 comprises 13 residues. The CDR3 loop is CASSSGSGTEAFF. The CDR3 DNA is TGTGCCAGCAGCTCTGGGTCAGGGACTGAAGCTTTCTTT.

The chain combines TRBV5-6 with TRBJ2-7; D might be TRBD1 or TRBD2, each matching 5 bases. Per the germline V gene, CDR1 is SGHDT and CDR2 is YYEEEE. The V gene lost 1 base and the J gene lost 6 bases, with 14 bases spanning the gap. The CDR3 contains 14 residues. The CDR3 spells CASSLSAGSSEQYF. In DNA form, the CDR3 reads TGTGCCAGCAGCTTGTCGGCAGGGAGCTCCGAGCAGTACTTC.

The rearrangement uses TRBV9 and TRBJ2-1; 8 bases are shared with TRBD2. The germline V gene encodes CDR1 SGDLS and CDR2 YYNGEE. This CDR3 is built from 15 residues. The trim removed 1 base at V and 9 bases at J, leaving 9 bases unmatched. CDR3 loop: CASSVWGLGSAEQFF. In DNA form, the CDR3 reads TGTGCCAGCAGCGTATGGGGACTAGGGTCGGCTGAGCAGTTCTTC.

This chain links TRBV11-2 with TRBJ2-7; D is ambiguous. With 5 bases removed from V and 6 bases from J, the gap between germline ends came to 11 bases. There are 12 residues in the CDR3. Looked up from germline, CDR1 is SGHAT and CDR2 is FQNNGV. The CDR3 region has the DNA TGTGCCAGCAGCCAAACCCCGGCCGAGCAGTACTTC. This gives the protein CASSQTPAEQYF.

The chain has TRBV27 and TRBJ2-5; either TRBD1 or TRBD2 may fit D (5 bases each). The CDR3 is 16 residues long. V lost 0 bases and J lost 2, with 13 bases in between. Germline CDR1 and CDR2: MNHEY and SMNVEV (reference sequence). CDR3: CASSLSLSGGQETQYF. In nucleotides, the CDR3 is TGTGCCAGCAGTTTATCCTTGAGTGGGGGACAAGAGACCCAGTACTTC.

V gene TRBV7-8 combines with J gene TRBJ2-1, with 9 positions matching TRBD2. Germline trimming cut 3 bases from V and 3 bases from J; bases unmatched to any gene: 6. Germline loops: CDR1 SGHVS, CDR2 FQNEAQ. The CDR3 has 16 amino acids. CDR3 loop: CASSFFRTSDYNEQFF. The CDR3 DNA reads TGTGCCAGCAGCTTTTTTCGGACTAGCGACTACAATGAGCAGTTCTTC.